These T cell receptor beta chains were read from a single sample in a study of identical twins. One entry per CDR3 protein results from TCRdb running MiXCR on the 5' RACE reads. Of roughly 500,000 distinct CDR3 sequences in the sample, around 20% were seen once. This same sample was also taken into another study, of T cells expressing NK-cell markers.

Input material: CD4+ T cells sorted from blood. These receptors originate from a woman under 30 in good health. Each CDR3 is given with its conserved first and last residue. The D gene is left open where the match is weak. Only some rows state a clone size, as once, few, many or a class for expanded clones.

v_gene,d_gene,abundance,j_gene,CDR3nt,CDR3aa
TRBV10-2,TRBD1,-,TRBJ2-7,TGCGCCAGCAGTGCCCTCGACAGGGACGAGCAGTACTTC,CASSALDRDEQYF
TRBV6-5,-,-,TRBJ2-2,TGTGCCAGCAGTTACCGGGTTGGGATAACCGGGGAGCTGTTTTTT,CASSYRVGITGELFF
TRBV12-3/TRBV12-4,TRBD1,-,TRBJ1-5,TGTGCCAGCAGGTCTCAGGGGGCGGATCAGCCCCAGCATTTT,CASRSQGADQPQHF
TRBV12-3/TRBV12-4,-,-,TRBJ2-5,TGTGTCTCGGGACTTTCCCAAGAGACCCAGTACTTC,CVSGLSQETQYF
TRBV20-1,-,-,TRBJ2-7,TGCAGTGCTAGAGTTGGGAGCGACTACGAGCAGTACTTC,CSARVGSDYEQYF
TRBV12-3/TRBV12-4,-,-,TRBJ2-5,TGTGCCAGCAGCCGGCCGGGACTCCAAGAGACCCAGTACTTC,CASSRPGLQETQYF
TRBV28,-,-,TRBJ2-3,TGTGCCAGCAGATCCGGCAGGGGTGGTACGCAGTATTTT,CASRSGRGGTQYF
TRBV5-1,-,-,TRBJ2-3,TGCGCCAGCAGTTTCGTAGGGAGCGGCACAGATACGCAGTATTTT,CASSFVGSGTDTQYF
TRBV29-1,TRBD2,few,TRBJ2-7,TGCAGCTACTCTAGCGGGGTGAACGAGCAGTACTTC,CSYSSGVNEQYF
TRBV7-9,-,-,TRBJ1-3,TGTGCCAGCTTATACGGGGCCGCCATATATTTT,CASLYGAAIYF
TRBV12-5,-,-,TRBJ2-5,TGTGCTAGTGGTCCCGACCGGTGGGAGACCCAGTACTTC,CASGPDRWETQYF
TRBV12-3/TRBV12-4,-,few,TRBJ2-1,TGTGCCAGCAGTTTGGAGGGAAGCTCCTACAATGAGCAGTTCTTC,CASSLEGSSYNEQFF
TRBV12-5,TRBD1,-,TRBJ2-3,TGTGCTAGTGCCGAGTACAGGGGTGCAGATACGCAGTATTTT,CASAEYRGADTQYF
TRBV3-1,TRBD2,-,TRBJ2-7,TGTGCCAGCAGCCAAGCGGGTTGGAGGACTAGGGAGGAGCAGTACTTC,CASSQAGWRTREEQYF
TRBV5-4,-,-,TRBJ1-2,TGTGCCAGCAGAGAGACAGGCTCCTATGGCTACACCTTC,CASRETGSYGYTF
TRBV9,-,-,TRBJ1-5,TGTGCCAGCAGCGTAGGAGGGGGGAATCAGCCCCAGCATTTT,CASSVGGGNQPQHF
TRBV20-1,TRBD2,-,TRBJ2-3,TGCAGTGCTAGCCCCCTTAATGGCGGGGGGACAGATACGCAGTATTTT,CSASPLNGGGTDTQYF
TRBV20-1,-,-,TRBJ1-1,TGCAGTGCTAGGGCACCGACCTTTGGGAACACTGAAGCTTTCTTT,CSARAPTFGNTEAFF
TRBV9,-,-,TRBJ1-5,TGTGCCAGCAGCGTAGGGTCAGCCTACAATCAGCCCCAGCATTTT,CASSVGSAYNQPQHF
TRBV10-2,-,-,TRBJ2-7,TGCGCCAGCAGTGTCCACAGGTCCTACGAGCAGTACTTC,CASSVHRSYEQYF
TRBV9,TRBD2,-,TRBJ2-1,TGTGCCAGCAGCGTAGACGGGAGGCCCTACAATGAGCAGTTCTTC,CASSVDGRPYNEQFF
TRBV11-2,TRBD2,-,TRBJ2-1,TGTGCCAGCAGGAAACTACCCGGCGGGACTAGCGGGGGGAATAATGAGCAGTTCTTC,CASRKLPGGTSGGNNEQFF
TRBV7-2,-,few,TRBJ2-1,TGTGCCAGCAGCTCGGACCGGTGGAGTGAGCAGTTCTTC,CASSSDRWSEQFF
TRBV5-8,TRBD2,-,TRBJ2-4,TGTGCCAGCAGCTTTCGCGGGAGGGCCGAAAACATTCAGTACTTC,CASSFRGRAENIQYF
TRBV20-1,TRBD2,-,TRBJ2-3,TGCAGCCTCTCTAGCGGTGGCACAGATACGCAGTATTTT,CSLSSGGTDTQYF
TRBV5-1,TRBD1,few,TRBJ1-1,TGCGCCAGCAGCGGACAGGGGCAGGTTACAGAAGCTTTCTTT,CASSGQGQVTEAFF
TRBV3-1,TRBD2,few,TRBJ2-3,TGTGCCAGCAGCCTGTCCGGACGGGGGGGCACAGATACGCAGTATTTT,CASSLSGRGGTDTQYF
TRBV20-1,-,few,TRBJ2-1,TGCAGTGCTAGAGTTTACAGGGAAGGGTCCTACAATGAGCAGTTCTTC,CSARVYREGSYNEQFF
TRBV9,-,-,TRBJ2-1,TGTGCCAGCAGCGTAGGGGGGGGCGCCTACAATGAGCAGTTCTTC,CASSVGGGAYNEQFF
TRBV20-1,TRBD1,few,TRBJ2-5,TGCAGTGCTAGGACAGGGGGTAGGGAGACCCAGTACTTC,CSARTGGRETQYF
TRBV10-3,TRBD1,-,TRBJ2-5,TGTGCCATCAGTCTTCGGGACAGGGACCAAGAGACCCAGTACTTC,CAISLRDRDQETQYF
TRBV6-5,TRBD2,few,TRBJ2-7,TGTGCCAGCAGTTCCACGACTAGCGGCTCCTACGAGCAGTACTTC,CASSSTTSGSYEQYF
TRBV5-6,-,few,TRBJ1-2,TGTGCCAGCAGCGAAACAGGAGGCTATGGCTACACCTTC,CASSETGGYGYTF
TRBV2,-,-,TRBJ2-7,TGTGCCAGCAGGTCTAGCAGATACTACGAGCAGTACTTC,CASRSSRYYEQYF
TRBV15,-,few,TRBJ2-5,TGTGCCACCAGCAGAGCCGGGACCCAGTACTTC,CATSRAGTQYF
TRBV12-3/TRBV12-4,-,few,TRBJ1-1,TGTGCCAGCATCCATCGACCGGGCACTGAAGCTTTCTTT,CASIHRPGTEAFF
TRBV5-5,-,-,TRBJ1-1,TGTGCCAGCAGCTTAGTCAGTGGACTCAACACTGAAGCTTTCTTT,CASSLVSGLNTEAFF
TRBV6-5,TRBD1,few,TRBJ2-7,TGTGCCAGCAGTTCCGGACAGGGGAGACACGAGCAGTACTTC,CASSSGQGRHEQYF
TRBV12-3/TRBV12-4,-,-,TRBJ2-7,TGTGCCAGCAGTTCACGGCTTAAAGAATCCCCCTACGAGCAGTACTTC,CASSSRLKESPYEQYF
TRBV11-2,-,-,TRBJ2-1,TGTGCCATGAATGAGCAGTTCTTC,CAMNEQFF
TRBV6-5,-,many,TRBJ2-6,TGTGCCAGCAGTTACTCTTTAGGGACTGGGGCCAACGTCCTGACTTTC,CASSYSLGTGANVLTF
TRBV5-1,TRBD2,few,TRBJ2-3,TGCGCCAGCAGCTTCATAGCGGGGGCCCTTACCACAGATACGCAGTATTTT,CASSFIAGALTTDTQYF